These 21 T cell receptor beta chains originate from one sample sequenced in a study of T-cell memory formation after mild COVID-19. From the 5' RACE reads, TCRdb called clonotypes with MiXCR, one entry per CDR3 protein. This sample has roughly 170,000 distinct CDR3 sequences; about a fifth occur once, and the top ten carry 3.5% to 5%. The sequencing sample was made of PBMCs or a T cell subset sorted from them (not recorded which). Receptors originate from a man in his late teens or twenties who had mild COVID-19 (a few samples of this study predate the infection). Cell type and time point are not known.

The chain recombines TRBV20-1 with TRBJ1-6; D not certain. This CDR3 region has 13 residues. Between the trimmed V and J ends, which lost 2 bases and 3 bases, there was a span of 5 bases. Germline loops: CDR1 DFQATT, CDR2 SNEGSKA (reference sequence). CDR3 sequence (DNA): TGCAGTGCTAGATGGAACTATAATTCACCCCTCCACTTT. This encodes CSARWNYNSPLHF.

The chain links TRBV6-2 or TRBV6-3 to TRBJ2-5, with TRBD1 as a possible D gene (6 bases). From germline, CDR1 is MNHEY and CDR2 SVGEGT. Deletions cut 6 bases from V and 2 bases from J, with 10 bases between. This CDR3 has 13 residues. Here the CDR3 DNA reads TGTGCCAGCAGCCAGGACAGTCAAGAGACCCAGTACTTC. Translating it yields CASSQDSQETQYF.

This clonotype has only a few counts. The chain couples TRBV5-1 to TRBJ2-5; no firm D call. The CDR3 is 14 residues long. The germline V and J ends were trimmed by 0 bases and 3 bases, with 9 bases remaining between them. Germline CDR1 reads SGHRS; CDR2 reads YFSETQ. The CDR3 DNA follows: TGCGCCAGCAGCTTGGCAATGGGTGAAGAGACCCAGTACTTC. This encodes CASSLAMGEETQYF.

This chain connects TRBV7-2 to TRBJ1-6, with a possible D match to TRBD1 (6 bases). V was pared by 5 bases and J by 4 bases, with 15 bases between. The CDR3 length is 16 residues. CDR1 is SGHTA, CDR2 FQGNSA, per germline. This CDR3 is CASSPAQGAYNSPLHF. CDR3 in DNA: TGTGCCAGCAGCCCGGCACAGGGTGCATATAATTCACCCCTCCACTTT.

This clonotype was detected a few times. The rearrangement uses TRBV12-3 or TRBV12-4 and TRBJ1-4; maybe TRBD1 (5 bases). The CDR3 consists of 13 residues. Deletions cut 10 bases from V and 7 bases from J, with 16 bases between. CDR3 sequence (DNA): TGTGCCATCCGCAGCAGGGCTGGTGAAAAACTGTTTTTT. The encoded protein is CAIRSRAGEKLFF.

The chain has TRBV7-2 and TRBJ2-3; no definite D call. There are 16 residues in the CDR3. V was pared by 0 bases and J by 1 base, with 11 bases between. CDR1 is SGHTA and CDR2 is FQGNSA in the germline V gene. The CDR3 loop is CASSLAPAGGTDTQYF. CDR3 sequence (DNA): TGTGCCAGCAGCTTAGCGCCGGCTGGTGGCACAGATACGCAGTATTTT.

This clonotype was counted a few times. Its ends do not fully match the called genes, so a read error is possible. This sequence joins TRBV20-1 and TRBJ2-3, with D possibly matching TRBD2 (5 bases). This CDR3 region has 16 residues. Per the germline V gene, CDR1 is DFQATT and CDR2 is SNEGSKA (reference sequence). The CDR3 is CSANSGGPGAADTQYF. Written as DNA, the CDR3 is TGCAGCGCTAACTCCGGCGGGCCCGGAGCGGCAGATACGCAGTATTTT.

This clonotype was counted between two and nine times. The chain combines TRBV2 with TRBJ2-3; unclear D gene. Germline V lookup: CDR1 SNHLY, CDR2 FYNNEI. Trimming left V 6 bases short and J 5 bases short, with 12 bases between. This CDR3 contains 13 residues. CDR3 region: CASRPNGGDTQYF. The CDR3 DNA reads TGTGCCAGCAGGCCCAACGGCGGAGATACGCAGTATTTT.

This clonotype was observed a few times. V and J are TRBV3-1 and TRBJ1-2; 10 nucleotides agree with TRBD1. V shed 4 bases, J shed 8 bases, and the junction held 10 bases outside the gene matches. CDR1 and CDR2 from the germline V gene are LGHDT and YNNKEL (reference sequence). There are 15 residues in the CDR3. In nucleotides, the CDR3 is TGTGCCAGCAGCCTACGGACAGGGGGTTTCGGCGGCTACACCTTC. It codes for CASSLRTGGFGGYTF.

This clonotype was detected ten times or more. V and J are TRBV5-6 and TRBJ2-3, with D tentatively TRBD1 or TRBD2 (6 bases each). CDR3 length equals 15 residues. Germline V gene sequence: CDR1 SGHDT, CDR2 YYEEEE. V lost 3 bases, J lost 2 bases, and 13 bases lay in between. The CDR3 coding sequence is TGTGCCAGCAGCTCCGAAGGGGGGTCCACAGATACGCAGTATTTT. It translates to CASSSEGGSTDTQYF.

This clonotype has a handful of counts. The chain joins TRBV5-1 to TRBJ2-3; D tentatively reads TRBD1 or TRBD2 (6 bases each). Trimming took off 3 bases at V and 2 bases at J, with 25 bases between the two ends. Germline loops: CDR1 SGHRS, CDR2 YFSETQ. The length of the CDR3 is 19 residues. CDR3 protein: CASSSSLGGPKPHTDTQYF. CDR3 DNA: TGCGCCAGCAGCTCCTCTCTCGGGGGCCCAAAACCCCACACAGATACGCAGTATTTT.

The chain is built from TRBV4-3 and TRBJ2-2; D is unclear. The CDR3 runs to 14 residues. Trimming took off 1 base at V and 5 bases at J, with 8 bases between the two ends. Germline V gene sequence: CDR1 LGHNA, CDR2 YSLEER. Here the CDR3 reads CASSQGIRTGELFF. CDR3 bases: TGCGCCAGCAGCCAAGGGATACGTACCGGGGAGCTGTTTTTT.

This clonotype was counted between two and nine times. The rearrangement joins TRBV25-1 to TRBJ2-2; D is uncertain. This CDR3 has 13 residues. CDR1 MGHDK and CDR2 SYGVNS come from the germline V gene. V was cut by 0 bases and J by 6 bases, with 5 bases left in between. As DNA, the CDR3 is TGTGCCAGCAGTGAATATCAACCCGGGGAGCTGTTTTTT. Translated: CASSEYQPGELFF.

This clonotype was recorded a few times. The V gene is TRBV7-2, the J gene TRBJ1-2; unclear D gene. V lost 5 bases to trimming and J lost 2 bases, with 12 bases between them. The CDR3 loop spans 14 amino acids. Germline CDR1 and CDR2: SGHTA and FQGNSA. DNA of the CDR3: TGTGCCAGCAGCCCTCTGACACCGAACTATGGCTACACCTTC. Amino acid sequence: CASSPLTPNYGYTF.

Written as DNA, the CDR3 is TGCAGCGTTGAATCCTACTCTGGAAACACCATATATTTT. This gives the protein CSVESYSGNTIYF. This chain joins TRBV29-1 and TRBJ1-3; D is uncertain. Per the germline V gene, CDR1 is SQVTM and CDR2 is ANQGSEA. The CDR3 has 13 residues. V lost 2 bases, J lost 0 bases, and 5 bases lay in between.

This clonotype was recorded a few times. V gene TRBV5-1 combines with J gene TRBJ2-5; D is possibly TRBD1 or TRBD2 (5 bases each). The CDR3 covers 16 residues. Trimming removed 0 bases from V and 4 bases from J, with 16 bases in between. Germline CDR1 reads SGHRS; CDR2 reads YFSETQ. Here the CDR3 DNA reads TGCGCCAGCAGCTTGGCCACAGCAGGGAGAATAGAGACCCAGTACTTC. Encoded protein: CASSLATAGRIETQYF.

This sequence joins TRBV27 and TRBJ2-5; 8 bases fit TRBD1. Germline-derived CDR1 and CDR2 are MNHEY and SMNVEV (reference sequence). The CDR3 is 14 amino acids. Trimming took 6 bases from V and 5 from J; bases not matched to a gene: 8. The CDR3 bases are TGTGCCAGCAGGCCCCAGGGGGCTGTGGAGACCCAGTACTTC. Its protein is CASRPQGAVETQYF.

In its sample, this clonotype was seen a few times. The J gene is TRBJ1-1, the V gene TRBV7-3, with TRBD1 as a possible D gene (6 bases). Germline CDR1 and CDR2: SGHTA and FQGTGA. CDR3 length equals 14 residues. Trimming removed 4 bases at V and 7 bases at J, with 16 bases between. The CDR3 sequence is CASSSDPQGLEAFF. CDR3 DNA: TGTGCCAGCAGCTCGGACCCACAGGGACTTGAAGCTTTCTTT.

The rearrangement links TRBV29-1 to TRBJ1-5; tentative D call: TRBD1 (5 bases). The CDR3 runs to 15 residues. The germline gives CDR1 SQVTM, CDR2 ANQGSEA. V was clipped by 4 bases and J by 0 bases, with 13 bases between them. The CDR3 sequence: CSVGDGSLSNQPQHF. The CDR3 nucleotides are TGCAGCGTTGGGGACGGATCACTTAGCAATCAGCCCCAGCATTTT.

The chain is built from TRBV7-9 and TRBJ2-1; weak D call: TRBD2 (5 bases). V was pared by 5 bases and J by 2 bases, with 13 bases between. CDR3 length: 15 amino acids. Germline V gives CDR1 SEHNR, CDR2 FQNEAQ (reference sequence). The CDR3: CASSPHGVAYNEQFF. The CDR3 DNA sequence: TGTGCCAGCAGCCCCCACGGGGTAGCCTACAATGAGCAGTTCTTC.

V and J are TRBV18 and TRBJ1-5; TRBD1 matches 9 bases. From germline, CDR1 is KGHSH and CDR2 LQKENI. The CDR3 sequence is 14 residues long. Trimming took 6 bases from V and 7 from J; bases not matched to a gene: 7. The CDR3 DNA sequence: TGTGCCAGCTCCTTCGACAGGGGGGTACAGCCCCAGCATTTT. This gives the protein CASSFDRGVQPQHF.